This TCR beta chain was found in a study of blood T cells in healthy people across ages. Then a second PCR, running roughly 7 to 11 cycles, was carried out with a sample-barcoded 5' primer and a J-beta primer mix. TCRdb passed the 5' RACE reads through MiXCR, listing each CDR3 protein once. This table has about 1.4 million distinct CDR3 sequences, 59% appearing once. CDR3 size: 14 residues. Looked up from germline, CDR1 is SQVTM and CDR2 is ANQGSEA. The clonotype was recovered from a man aged 18 to 29 in good health. The sample taken for sequencing was blood. The V gene is TRBV29-1, the J gene TRBJ2-4, with a possible D match to TRBD1 (6 bases). The end of the DNA is better explained by TRBJ2-7, so the J call may be wrong. For the CDR3, the DNA is TGCAGCGTAACCAGAACAGGGTTGGGAGACGAGCAGTACTTC. It encodes CSVTRTGLGDEQYF.